The entry below describes one T cell receptor (beta chain). The source of the sample is a study of blood T cell repertoires in COVID-19. As for the study in general: Both acute and convalescent COVID-19 samples were obtained from the United States, Italy and Spain. PBMCs, B-cell-depleted T cells, or T cells were the source of the cDNA or gDNA that made up the material.

Germline CDR1 and CDR2: LNHDA and SQIVND (reference sequence). This CDR3 has 13 amino acids. V was clipped by 8 bases and J by 2 bases, with 11 bases between them. Methods used by the authors: Amplification of reference gene primers was used by the study to estimate nucleated cell counts. Repertoires were generated with immunoSEQ multiplex PCR, while TCRdb's copy carries only in-frame clones and drops some. D and trimming come from the DNA, and the V and J calls and clone size come from that table. The repertoire holds 300,000 to 450,000 clones, around nine tenths seen once, with approximately 2.9% in the top ten.

V and J are TRBV19 and TRBJ2-3; a possible D gene is TRBD2 (5 bases). The sequence derives from a human donor in a cohort sampled during active COVID-19. Sequencing was carried out using peripheral blood. DNA of the CDR3: TGTGCCAGTTCTGAGGGCTCCACAGATACGCAGTATTTT. Residues: CASSEGSTDTQYF.